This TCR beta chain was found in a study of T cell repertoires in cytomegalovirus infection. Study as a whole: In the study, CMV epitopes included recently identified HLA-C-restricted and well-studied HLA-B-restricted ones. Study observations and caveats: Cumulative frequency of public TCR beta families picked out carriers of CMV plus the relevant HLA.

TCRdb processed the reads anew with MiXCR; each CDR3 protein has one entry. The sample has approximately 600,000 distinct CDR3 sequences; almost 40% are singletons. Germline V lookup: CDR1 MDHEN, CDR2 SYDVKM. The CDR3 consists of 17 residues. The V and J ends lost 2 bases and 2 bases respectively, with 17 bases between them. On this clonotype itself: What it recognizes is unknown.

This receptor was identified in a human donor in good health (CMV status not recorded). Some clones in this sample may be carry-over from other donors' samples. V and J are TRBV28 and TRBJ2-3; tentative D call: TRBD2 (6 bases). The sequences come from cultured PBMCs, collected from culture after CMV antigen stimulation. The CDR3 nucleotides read TGTGCCAGCAGTTTAATCAAGGAGGGGACCCTCACAGATACGCAGTATTTT. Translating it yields CASSLIKEGTLTDTQYF.